The rows below give T cell receptor beta chains drawn from one sample of a study of technical replicates of blood from a few donors. Sequenced by immunoSEQ multiplex PCR; TCRdb stores in-frame clones only, minus some. Among 64,000 or so clones, approximately 83% were seen once, and the ten largest hold approximately 5.1%. Sequencing was done on a sample of PBMCs. These receptors all come from a human donor in good health. Some clones in this sample may be carry-over from other donors' samples. Each CDR3 is given with its conserved first and last residue. The D gene is left open where the match is weak. Clone size, where shown, is once, few, many, or a class for clones that have expanded.

TRBJ2-7	TRBV6-6	.	TRBD1	TGTGCCAGCAGGCGGGGGACAGGGAGTGAAGAGCAGTACTTC	CASRRGTGSEEQYF
TRBJ2-4	TRBV15	.	TRBD2	TGTGCCACCAGCGGCTCGACTAGCGGGGGGGCCCGTGACATTCAGTACTTC	CATSGSTSGGARDIQYF
TRBJ1-5	TRBV4-3	medium-sized	TRBD1	TGCGCCAGCAGCCAGGGGACAGGGGGCGTCGGTAAGCCCCAGCATTTT	CASSQGTGGVGKPQHF
TRBJ1-5	TRBV19	.	TRBD1	TGTGCCAGTAGTACGACAGGGCGTAATCAGCCCCAGCATTTT	CASSTTGRNQPQHF
TRBJ2-2	TRBV30	.	.	TGTGCCTGGAGTCGGGGCAGGGGTATGTGGGAGCTGTTTTTT	CAWSRGRGMWELFF
TRBJ2-7	TRBV6-4	.	.	TGTGCCAGCAGTGCCCGTTGGTTCCAGGGGAAATCGGGCCCCTACGAGCAGTACTTC	CASSARWFQGKSGPYEQYF
TRBJ2-5	TRBV30	few	TRBD2	TGTGCCTGGAGTGTTATGAGGAGCGGGAGGAGAGAGACCCAGTACTTC	CAWSVMRSGRRETQYF
TRBJ1-2	TRBV5-1	.	TRBD1	TGCGCCAGCAGCCCGGGACAGGGATATGGCTACACCTTC	CASSPGQGYGYTF
TRBJ1-1	TRBV6-6	few	.	TGTGCCAGCAGTTACTGGCAGGCCTCGGCTTTCTTT	CASSYWQASAFF
TRBJ2-7	TRBV11-1	.	.	TGTGCCAGCAGCTTGGGCGGGCCCTACTACGAGCAGTACTTC	CASSLGGPYYEQYF
TRBJ2-5	TRBV5-1	.	.	TGCGCCAGCAGCTCGGCGGGGGAGACCCAGTACTTC	CASSSAGETQYF
TRBJ2-1	TRBV6-5	.	.	TGTGCCAGCAGTTATTTTTCCGGGGTAGGCGGTGAGCAGTTCTTC	CASSYFSGVGGEQFF
TRBJ1-4	TRBV6-1	.	TRBD1	TGTGCCAGCAGTGAAACAGGGGGCGCAAATGAAAAACTGTTTTTT	CASSETGGANEKLFF
TRBJ2-1	TRBV2	.	.	TGTGCCAGCAGTGAACAGGGGTCTGCCTACAATGAGCAGTTCTTC	CASSEQGSAYNEQFF
TRBJ1-6	TRBV7-9	.	.	TGTGCCAGCAGCCCTGGGGGGGGGCGATCACCCCTCCACTTT	CASSPGGGRSPLHF
TRBJ1-3	TRBV9	.	.	TGTGCCAGCAGCGCATTAGGACAGATCGGAAACACCATATATTTT	CASSALGQIGNTIYF
TRBJ2-7	TRBV14	.	.	TGTGCCAGCAGCTTCCCGACCTTCTCTAGGAGCTCCTACGAGCAGTACTTC	CASSFPTFSRSSYEQYF